A single sample is the source of the 2 T cell receptor beta chains below, sequenced in a study of shared clonotypes between healthy human individuals. Repertoires were generated with immunoSEQ multiplex PCR, while TCRdb's copy carries only in-frame clones and drops some. The sample lists around 1.6 million clones, approximately 98% occurring once. The sequencing sample was made of naive CD4+ T cells sorted from blood. Subset meaning: CD45RA+ positively selected. The receptors stem from a young man in good health.

The V call is TRBV5-4, the J call TRBJ2-7; TRBD2 agrees at 12 bases. The ends lost 3 bases at V and 9 bases at J; junction bases unmatched: 10. The CDR3 spans 15 residues. Germline V CDR1 and CDR2: SGHNT, YYREEE (reference sequence). The CDR3 DNA is TGTGCCAGCAGCTCGCGGACTAGCGGGGAGGTGGTGCAGTACTTC. It encodes CASSSRTSGEVVQYF.

The chain has TRBV5-5 and TRBJ1-1; D is uncertain. The CDR3 is 14 amino acids. The germline V gene has CDR1 SGHKS and CDR2 YYEKEE (reference sequence). V gave up 1 base and J gave up 0 bases, with 7 bases separating them. This CDR3 reads CASSLMLMNTEAFF. The CDR3 nucleotides are TGTGCCAGCAGCTTGATGTTAATGAACACTGAAGCTTTCTTT.